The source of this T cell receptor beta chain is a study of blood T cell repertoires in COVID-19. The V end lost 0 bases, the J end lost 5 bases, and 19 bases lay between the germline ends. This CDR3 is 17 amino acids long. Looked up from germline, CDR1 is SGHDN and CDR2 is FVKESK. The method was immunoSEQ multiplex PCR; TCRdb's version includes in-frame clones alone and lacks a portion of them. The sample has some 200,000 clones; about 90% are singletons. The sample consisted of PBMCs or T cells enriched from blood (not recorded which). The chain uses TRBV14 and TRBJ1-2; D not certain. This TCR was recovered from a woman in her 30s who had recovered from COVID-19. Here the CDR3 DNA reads TGTGCCAGCAGCCAAGATGCAGTTTCCAACACCAAATATGGCTACACCTTC. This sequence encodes CASSQDAVSNTKYGYTF.